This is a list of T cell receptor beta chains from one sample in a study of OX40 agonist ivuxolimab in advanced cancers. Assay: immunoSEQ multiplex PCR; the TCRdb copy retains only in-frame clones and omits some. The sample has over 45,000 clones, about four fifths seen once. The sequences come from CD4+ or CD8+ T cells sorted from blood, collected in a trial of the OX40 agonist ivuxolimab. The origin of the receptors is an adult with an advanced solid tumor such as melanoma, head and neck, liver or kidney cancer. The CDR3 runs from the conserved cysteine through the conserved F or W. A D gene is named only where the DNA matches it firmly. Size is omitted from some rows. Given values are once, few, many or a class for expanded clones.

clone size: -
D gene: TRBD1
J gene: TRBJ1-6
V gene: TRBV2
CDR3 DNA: TGTGCCAGCAGTGAGCGAGGGACAGGGAGCAACTCACCCCTCCACTTT
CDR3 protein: CASSERGTGSNSPLHF

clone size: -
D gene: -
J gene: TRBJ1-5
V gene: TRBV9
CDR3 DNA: TGTGCCAGCTCCGCAGGGGCGACCTACAATCAGCCCCAGCATTTT
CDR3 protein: CASSAGATYNQPQHF

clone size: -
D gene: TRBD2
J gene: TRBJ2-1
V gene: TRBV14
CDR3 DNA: TGTGCCAGCAGCCAAGCTAGCGGGCGTCAGCATGAGCAGTTCTTC
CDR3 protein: CASSQASGRQHEQFF

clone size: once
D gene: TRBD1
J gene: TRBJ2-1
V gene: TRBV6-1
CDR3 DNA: TGTGCCAGCAGTCAAGGACAGGGGCTGTACAATGAGCAGTTCTTC
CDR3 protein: CASSQGQGLYNEQFF

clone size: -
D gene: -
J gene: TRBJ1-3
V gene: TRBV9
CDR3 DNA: TGTGCCAGCAGTGCAACAGGGACCACTGGAAACACCATATATTTT
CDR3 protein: CASSATGTTGNTIYF

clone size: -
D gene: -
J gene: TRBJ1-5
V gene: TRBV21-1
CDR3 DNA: TGTGCCAGCAGCACCCGAGGGAGCAATCAGCCCCAGCATTTT
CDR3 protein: CASSTRGSNQPQHF

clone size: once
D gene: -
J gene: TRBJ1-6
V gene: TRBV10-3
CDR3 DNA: TGTGCCATCAGTGAGTCGGGAGATTCACCCCTCCACTTT
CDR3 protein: CAISESGDSPLHF

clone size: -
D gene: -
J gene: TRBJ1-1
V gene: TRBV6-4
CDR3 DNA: TGTGCCAGCAGACCGACACGAATGAACACTGAAGCTTTCTTT
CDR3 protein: CASRPTRMNTEAFF

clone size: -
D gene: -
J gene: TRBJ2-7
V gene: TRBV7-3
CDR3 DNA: TGTGCCAGCAGCCGAACAGGGAGTCGACCCTACGAGCAGTACTTC
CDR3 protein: CASSRTGSRPYEQYF

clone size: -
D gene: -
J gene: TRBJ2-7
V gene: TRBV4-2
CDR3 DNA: TGTGCCAGCAGCCAATCGGCAGGGTACTACGAGCAGTACTTC
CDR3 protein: CASSQSAGYYEQYF

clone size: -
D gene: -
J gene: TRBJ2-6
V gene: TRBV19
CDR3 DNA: TGTGCCACCCATGGAGTGATTCCGGGGGCCAACGTCCTGACTTTC
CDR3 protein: CATHGVIPGANVLTF

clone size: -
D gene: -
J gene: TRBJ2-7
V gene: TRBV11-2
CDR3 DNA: TGTGCCAGCAGCCGGGTCCGGGGGGAGCAGTACTTC
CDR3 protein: CASSRVRGEQYF

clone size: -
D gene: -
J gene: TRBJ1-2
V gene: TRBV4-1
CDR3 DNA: TGCGCCAGCAGCCAAGATCAATCGGGTACCTATGGCTACACCTTC
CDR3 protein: CASSQDQSGTYGYTF

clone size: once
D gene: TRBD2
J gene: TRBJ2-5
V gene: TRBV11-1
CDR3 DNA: TGTGCCAGCAGCTCTCAAGGACTAGCGGGGCTGGAGACCCAGTACTTC
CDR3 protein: CASSSQGLAGLETQYF

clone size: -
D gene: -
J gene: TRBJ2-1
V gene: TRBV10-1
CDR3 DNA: TGCGCCAGCAGTGAGTCCGGCGGGGATGAGCAGTTCTTC
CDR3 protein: CASSESGGDEQFF

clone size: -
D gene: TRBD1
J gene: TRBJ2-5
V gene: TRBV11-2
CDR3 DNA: TGTGCCAGCAGCTTAGGACAGGGGGCCGCCCTTGGCCAAGAGACCCAGTACTTC
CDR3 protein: CASSLGQGAALGQETQYF

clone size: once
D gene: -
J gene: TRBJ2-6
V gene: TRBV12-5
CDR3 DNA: TGTGCTAGTGGTTTGGGGGGCTCTGGGGCCAACGTCCTGACTTTC
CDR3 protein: CASGLGGSGANVLTF

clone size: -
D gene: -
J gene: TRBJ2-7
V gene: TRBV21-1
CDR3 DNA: TGTGCCAGCAGCCCCCCCCCGGCTTTCTACGAGCAGTACTTC
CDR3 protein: CASSPPPAFYEQYF